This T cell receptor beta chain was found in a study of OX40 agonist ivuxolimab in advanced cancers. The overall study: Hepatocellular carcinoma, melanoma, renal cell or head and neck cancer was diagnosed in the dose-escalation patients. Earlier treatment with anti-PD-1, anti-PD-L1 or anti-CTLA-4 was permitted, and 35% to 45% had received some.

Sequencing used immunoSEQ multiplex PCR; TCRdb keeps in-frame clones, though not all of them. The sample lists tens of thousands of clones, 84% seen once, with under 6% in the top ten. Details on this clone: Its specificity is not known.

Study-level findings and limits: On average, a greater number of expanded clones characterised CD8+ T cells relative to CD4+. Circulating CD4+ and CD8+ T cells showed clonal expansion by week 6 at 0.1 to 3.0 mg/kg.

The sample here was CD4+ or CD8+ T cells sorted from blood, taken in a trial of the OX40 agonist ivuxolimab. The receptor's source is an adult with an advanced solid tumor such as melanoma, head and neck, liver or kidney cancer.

CDR3 amino acids: CASSYRFKNTEAFF. Written as DNA, the CDR3 is TGTGCCAGCAGTTACCGGTTTAAGAACACTGAAGCTTTCTTT. The rearrangement joins TRBV6-6 to TRBJ1-1; D call uncertain. The CDR3 covers 14 residues. Trimming took off 2 bases at V and 1 base at J, with 8 bases between the two ends. Germline CDR1 is MNHNY and CDR2 is SVGAGI (reference sequence).